The present T cell receptor beta chain was sequenced within a study of blood T cell repertoires in COVID-19. Study-level background: Samples representing acute and convalescent COVID-19 were sourced from the United States, Italy and Spain.

This CDR3 spans 15 amino acids. Germline CDR1 LNHDA, CDR2 SQIVND (reference sequence). Trimming cost V 3 bases and J 2 bases, with 11 bases left between them. As originally analysed: Scientists estimated how many nucleated cells there were by amplifying reference gene primers. The assay was immunoSEQ multiplex PCR, and TCRdb's table has in-frame clones only and misses some. The DNA gave D and trimming, while V, J and clone size come from that table. The sample consists of tens of thousands of clones, 81% of them appearing once. The chain joins TRBV19 to TRBJ1-5, with D possibly being TRBD1 (6 bases). Sequenced input: peripheral blood. This TCR was recovered from an elderly woman with active or convalescent COVID-19. The CDR3 protein is CASSIIGGGNQPQHF. CDR3 in DNA: TGTGCCAGTAGTATCATAGGGGGTGGCAATCAGCCCCAGCATTTT.